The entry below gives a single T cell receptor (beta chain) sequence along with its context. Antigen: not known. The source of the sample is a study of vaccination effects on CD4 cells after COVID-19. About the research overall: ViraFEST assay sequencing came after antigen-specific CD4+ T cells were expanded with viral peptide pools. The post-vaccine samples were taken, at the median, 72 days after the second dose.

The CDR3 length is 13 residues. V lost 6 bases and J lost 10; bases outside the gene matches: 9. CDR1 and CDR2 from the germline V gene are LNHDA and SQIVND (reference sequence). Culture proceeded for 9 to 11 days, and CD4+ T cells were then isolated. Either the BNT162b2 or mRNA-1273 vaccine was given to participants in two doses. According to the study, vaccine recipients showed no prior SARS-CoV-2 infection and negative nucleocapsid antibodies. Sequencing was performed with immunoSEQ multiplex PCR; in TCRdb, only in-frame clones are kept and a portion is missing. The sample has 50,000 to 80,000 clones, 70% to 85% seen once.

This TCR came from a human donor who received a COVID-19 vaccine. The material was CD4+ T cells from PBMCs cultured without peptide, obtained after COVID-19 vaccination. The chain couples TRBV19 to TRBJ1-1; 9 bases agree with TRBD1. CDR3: CASRTLQGAGAFF. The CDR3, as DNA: TGTGCCAGTAGAACCCTACAGGGGGCTGGAGCTTTCTTT.